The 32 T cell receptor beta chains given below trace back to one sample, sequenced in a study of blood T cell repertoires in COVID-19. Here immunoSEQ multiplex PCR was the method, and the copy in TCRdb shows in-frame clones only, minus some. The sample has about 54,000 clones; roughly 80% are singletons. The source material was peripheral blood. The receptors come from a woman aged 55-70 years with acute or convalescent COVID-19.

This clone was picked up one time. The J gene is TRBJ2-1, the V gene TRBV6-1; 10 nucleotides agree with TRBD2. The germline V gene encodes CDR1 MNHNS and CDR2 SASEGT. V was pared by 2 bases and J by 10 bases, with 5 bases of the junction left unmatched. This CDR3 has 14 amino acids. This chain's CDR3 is CASSELAGVGEQFF. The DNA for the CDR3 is TGTGCCAGCAGTGAACTAGCGGGAGTTGGCGAGCAGTTCTTC.

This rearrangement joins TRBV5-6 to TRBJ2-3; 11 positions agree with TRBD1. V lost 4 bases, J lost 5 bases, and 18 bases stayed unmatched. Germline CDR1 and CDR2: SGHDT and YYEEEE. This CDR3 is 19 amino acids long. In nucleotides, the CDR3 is TGTGCCAGCAGCGGACAGGGGGCGGTCGGCTCAGCCCGGGGAGATACGCAGTATTTT. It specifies CASSGQGAVGSARGDTQYF.

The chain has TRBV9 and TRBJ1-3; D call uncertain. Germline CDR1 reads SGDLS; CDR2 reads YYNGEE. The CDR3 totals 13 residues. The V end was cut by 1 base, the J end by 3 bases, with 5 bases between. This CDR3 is CASSVPGGNTIYF. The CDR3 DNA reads TGTGCCAGCAGCGTACCGGGTGGAAACACCATATATTTT.

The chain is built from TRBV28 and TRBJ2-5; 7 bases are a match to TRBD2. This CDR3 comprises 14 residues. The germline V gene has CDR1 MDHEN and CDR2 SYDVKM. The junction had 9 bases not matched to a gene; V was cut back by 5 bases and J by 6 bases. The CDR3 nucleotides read TGTGCCAGCAGTCCCGGGACTATCAAGAAGACCCAGTACTTC. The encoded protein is CASSPGTIKKTQYF.

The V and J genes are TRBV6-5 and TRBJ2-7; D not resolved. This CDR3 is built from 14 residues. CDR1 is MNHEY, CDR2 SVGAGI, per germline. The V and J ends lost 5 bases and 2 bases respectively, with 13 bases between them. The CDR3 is CASSTPGGTYEQYF. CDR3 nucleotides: TGTGCCAGCAGTACCCCAGGTGGTACCTACGAGCAGTACTTC.

The CDR3 region is CASSEYRQGEAFF. The CDR3 nucleotides read TGCGCCAGCTCCGAATATAGACAGGGGGAAGCTTTCTTT. The chain is built from TRBV5-1 and TRBJ1-1; 8 bases fit TRBD1. The V segment lost 7 bases and the J segment 8 bases; nucleotides outside the gene matches: 10. Germline loops: CDR1 SGHRS, CDR2 YFSETQ. The CDR3 is 13 residues long.

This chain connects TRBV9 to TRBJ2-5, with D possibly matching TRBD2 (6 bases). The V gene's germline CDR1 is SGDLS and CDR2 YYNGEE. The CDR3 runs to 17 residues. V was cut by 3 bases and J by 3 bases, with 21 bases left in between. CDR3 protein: CASSGLPGRGGKETQYF. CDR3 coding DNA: TGTGCCAGCAGCGGCCTACCGGGACGCGGCGGGAAAGAGACCCAGTACTTC.

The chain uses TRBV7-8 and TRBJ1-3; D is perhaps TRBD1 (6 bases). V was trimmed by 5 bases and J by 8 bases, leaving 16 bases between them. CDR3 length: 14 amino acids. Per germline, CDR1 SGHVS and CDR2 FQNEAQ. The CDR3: CASSAATGSDTIYF. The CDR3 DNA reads TGTGCCAGCAGCGCCGCCACAGGGTCGGACACCATATATTTT.

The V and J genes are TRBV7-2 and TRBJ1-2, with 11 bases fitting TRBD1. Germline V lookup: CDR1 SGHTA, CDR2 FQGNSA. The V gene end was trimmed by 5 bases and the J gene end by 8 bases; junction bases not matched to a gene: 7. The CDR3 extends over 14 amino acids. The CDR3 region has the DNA TGTGCCAGCAGCGTCGGACAGGGGGCACGGGGCTACACCTTC. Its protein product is CASSVGQGARGYTF.

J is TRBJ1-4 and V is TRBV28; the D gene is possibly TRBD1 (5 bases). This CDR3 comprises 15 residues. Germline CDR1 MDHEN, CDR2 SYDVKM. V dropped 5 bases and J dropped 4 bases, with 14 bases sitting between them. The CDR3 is CASSGRGSVNEKLFF. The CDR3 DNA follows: TGTGCCAGCAGTGGCCGGGGGAGCGTTAATGAAAAACTGTTTTTT.

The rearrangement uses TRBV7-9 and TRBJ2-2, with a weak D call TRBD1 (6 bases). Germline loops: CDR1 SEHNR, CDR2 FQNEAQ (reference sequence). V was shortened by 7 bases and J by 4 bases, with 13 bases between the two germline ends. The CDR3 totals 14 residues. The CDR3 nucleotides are TGTGCCAGCAAGGCAGGGGCGAGCACCGGGGAGCTGTTTTTT. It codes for CASKAGASTGELFF.

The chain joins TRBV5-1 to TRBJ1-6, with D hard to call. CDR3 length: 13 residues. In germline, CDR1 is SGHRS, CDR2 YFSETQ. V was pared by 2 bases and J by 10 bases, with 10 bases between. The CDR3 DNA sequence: TGCGCCAGCAGCTTCGGAACAGAATCACCCCTCCACTTT. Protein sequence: CASSFGTESPLHF.

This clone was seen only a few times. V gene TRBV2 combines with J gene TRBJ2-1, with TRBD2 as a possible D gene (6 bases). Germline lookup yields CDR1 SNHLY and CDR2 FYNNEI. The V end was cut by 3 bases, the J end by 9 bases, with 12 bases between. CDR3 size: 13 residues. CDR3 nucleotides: TGTGCCAGCAGTGAGGAGGGAATAGGTGAGCAGTTCTTC. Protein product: CASSEEGIGEQFF.

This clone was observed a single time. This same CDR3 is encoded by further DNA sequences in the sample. The CDR3 here is CASSLAGNTGELFF. CDR3 nucleotide sequence: TGCGCCAGCAGCTTGGCGGGAAACACCGGGGAGCTGTTTTTT. This chain links TRBV5-1 with TRBJ2-2; D is perhaps TRBD2 (5 bases). CDR1 and CDR2 (germline): SGHRS, YFSETQ. There are 14 residues in the CDR3. V was trimmed by 0 bases and J by 2 bases, leaving 5 bases between them.

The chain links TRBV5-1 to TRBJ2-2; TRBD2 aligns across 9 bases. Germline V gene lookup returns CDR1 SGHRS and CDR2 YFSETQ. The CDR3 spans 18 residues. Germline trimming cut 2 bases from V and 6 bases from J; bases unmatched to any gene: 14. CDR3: CASSLAGTSSPNAGELFF. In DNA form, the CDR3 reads TGCGCCAGCAGCTTAGCCGGGACTAGCTCTCCAAACGCCGGGGAGCTGTTTTTT. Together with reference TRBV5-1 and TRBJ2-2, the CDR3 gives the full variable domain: KAGVTQTPRYLIKTRGQQVTLSCSPISGHRSVSWYQQTPGQGLQFLFEYFSETQRNKGNFPGRFSGRQFSNSRSEMNVSTLELGDSALYLCASSLAGTSSPNAGELFFGEGSRLTVL.

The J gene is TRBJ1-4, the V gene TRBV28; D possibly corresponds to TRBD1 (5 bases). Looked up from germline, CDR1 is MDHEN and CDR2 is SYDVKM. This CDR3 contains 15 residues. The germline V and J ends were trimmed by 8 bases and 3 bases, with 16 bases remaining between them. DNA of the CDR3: TGTGCCAGCGGCCCCCGGGGGGGGGCTAATGAAAAACTGTTTTTT. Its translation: CASGPRGGANEKLFF.

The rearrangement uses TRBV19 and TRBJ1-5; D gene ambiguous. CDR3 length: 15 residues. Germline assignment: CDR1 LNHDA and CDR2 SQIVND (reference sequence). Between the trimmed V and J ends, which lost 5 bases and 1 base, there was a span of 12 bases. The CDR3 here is CASSPSSGSNQPQHF. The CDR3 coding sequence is TGTGCCAGTAGTCCATCTAGCGGGAGCAATCAGCCCCAGCATTTT.

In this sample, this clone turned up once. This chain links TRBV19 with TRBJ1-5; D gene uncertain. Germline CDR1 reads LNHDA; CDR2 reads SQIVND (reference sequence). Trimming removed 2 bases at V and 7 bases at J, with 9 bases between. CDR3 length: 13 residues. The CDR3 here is CASSIREKQPQHF. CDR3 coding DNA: TGTGCCAGTAGTATAAGGGAGAAACAGCCCCAGCATTTT. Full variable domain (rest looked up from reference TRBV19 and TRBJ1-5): DGGITQSPKYLFRKEGQNVTLSCEQNLNHDAMYWYRQDPGQGLRLIYYSQIVNDFQKGDIAEGYSVSREKKESFPLTVTSAQKNPTAFYLCASSIREKQPQHFGDGTRLSIL.

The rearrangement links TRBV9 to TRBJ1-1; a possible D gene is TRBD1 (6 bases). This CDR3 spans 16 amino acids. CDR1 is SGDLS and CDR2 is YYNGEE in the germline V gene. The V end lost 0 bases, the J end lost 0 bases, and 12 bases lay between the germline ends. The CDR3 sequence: CASSVGPGGMNTEAFF. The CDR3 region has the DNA TGTGCCAGCAGCGTAGGACCTGGGGGCATGAACACTGAAGCTTTCTTT.

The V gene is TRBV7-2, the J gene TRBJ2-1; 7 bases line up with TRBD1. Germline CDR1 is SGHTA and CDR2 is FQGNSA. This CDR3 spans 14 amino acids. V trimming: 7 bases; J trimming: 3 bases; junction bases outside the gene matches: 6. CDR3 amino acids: CASTLTGIYNEQFF. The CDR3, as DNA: TGTGCCAGCACCTTGACAGGGATCTACAATGAGCAGTTCTTC.

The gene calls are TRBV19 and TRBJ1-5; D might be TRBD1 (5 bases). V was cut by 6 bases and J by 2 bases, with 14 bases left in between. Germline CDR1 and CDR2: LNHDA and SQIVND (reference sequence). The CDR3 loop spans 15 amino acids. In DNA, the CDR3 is TGTGCCAGTAGCGATACAGGTGGGGGCAATCAGCCCCAGCATTTT. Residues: CASSDTGGGNQPQHF.

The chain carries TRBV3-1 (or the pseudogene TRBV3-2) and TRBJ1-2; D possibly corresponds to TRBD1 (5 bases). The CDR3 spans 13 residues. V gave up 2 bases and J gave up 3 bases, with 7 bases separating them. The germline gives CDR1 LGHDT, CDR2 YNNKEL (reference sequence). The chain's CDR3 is CASSQTTDYGYTF. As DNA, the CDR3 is TGTGCCAGCAGCCAAACGACAGACTATGGCTACACCTTC.

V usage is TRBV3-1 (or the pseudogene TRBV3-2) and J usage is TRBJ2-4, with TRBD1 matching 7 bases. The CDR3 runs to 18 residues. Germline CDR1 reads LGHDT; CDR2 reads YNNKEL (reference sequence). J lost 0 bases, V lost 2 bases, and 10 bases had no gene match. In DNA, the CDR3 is TGTGCCAGCAGCCAAACTCGACAGGGTGTGGTAGCCAAAAACATTCAGTACTTC. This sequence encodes CASSQTRQGVVAKNIQYF.

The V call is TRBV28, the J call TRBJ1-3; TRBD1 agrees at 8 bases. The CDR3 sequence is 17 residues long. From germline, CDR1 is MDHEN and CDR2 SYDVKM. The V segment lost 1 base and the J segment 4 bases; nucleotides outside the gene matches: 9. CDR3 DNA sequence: TGTGCCAGCAGTTTATTGGACAGGGATGTTTTAGGAAACACCATATATTTT. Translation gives CASSLLDRDVLGNTIYF.

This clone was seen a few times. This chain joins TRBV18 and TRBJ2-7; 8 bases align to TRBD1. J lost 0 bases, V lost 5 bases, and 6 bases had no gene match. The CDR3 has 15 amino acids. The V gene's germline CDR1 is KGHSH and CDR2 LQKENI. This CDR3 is CASSADRGGSYEQYF. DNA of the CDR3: TGTGCCAGCTCAGCCGACAGGGGTGGCTCCTACGAGCAGTACTTC.

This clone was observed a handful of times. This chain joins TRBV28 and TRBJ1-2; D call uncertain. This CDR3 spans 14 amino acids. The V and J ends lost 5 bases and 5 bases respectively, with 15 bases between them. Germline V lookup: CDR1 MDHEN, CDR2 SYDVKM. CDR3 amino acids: CASSQEVVRYGYTF. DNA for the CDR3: TGTGCCAGCAGTCAGGAGGTTGTACGGTATGGCTACACCTTC.

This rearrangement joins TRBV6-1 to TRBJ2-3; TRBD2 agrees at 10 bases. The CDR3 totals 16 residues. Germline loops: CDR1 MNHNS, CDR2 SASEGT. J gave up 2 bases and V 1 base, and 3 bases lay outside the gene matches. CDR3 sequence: CASSEVLAGATDTQYF. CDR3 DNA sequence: TGTGCCAGCAGTGAAGTGCTAGCGGGGGCCACAGATACGCAGTATTTT.

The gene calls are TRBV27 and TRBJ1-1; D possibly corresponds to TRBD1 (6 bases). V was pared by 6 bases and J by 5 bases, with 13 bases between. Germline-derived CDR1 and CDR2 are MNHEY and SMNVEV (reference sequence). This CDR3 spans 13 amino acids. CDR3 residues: CASSPPQGTEAFF. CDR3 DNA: TGTGCCAGCAGCCCCCCGCAGGGGACTGAAGCTTTCTTT.

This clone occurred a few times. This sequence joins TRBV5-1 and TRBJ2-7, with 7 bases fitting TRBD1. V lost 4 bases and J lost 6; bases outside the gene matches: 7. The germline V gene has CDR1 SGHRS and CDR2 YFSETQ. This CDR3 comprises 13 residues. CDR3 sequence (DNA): TGCGCCAGCAGCCACGGACAGGCTCGCGAGCAGTACTTC. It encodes CASSHGQAREQYF.

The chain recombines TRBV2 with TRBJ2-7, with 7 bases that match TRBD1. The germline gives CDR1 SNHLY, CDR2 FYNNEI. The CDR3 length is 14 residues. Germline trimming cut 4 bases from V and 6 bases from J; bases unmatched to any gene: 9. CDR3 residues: CASSGSRGMAEQYF. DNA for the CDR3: TGTGCCAGCAGTGGATCCAGGGGGATGGCCGAGCAGTACTTC.

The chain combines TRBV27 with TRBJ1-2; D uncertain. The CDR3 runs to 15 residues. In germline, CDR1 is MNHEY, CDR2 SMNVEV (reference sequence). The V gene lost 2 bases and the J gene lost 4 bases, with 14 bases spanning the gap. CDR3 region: CASSLVPGLRYGYTF. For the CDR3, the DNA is TGTGCCAGCAGTTTAGTCCCAGGCCTCCGCTATGGCTACACCTTC.

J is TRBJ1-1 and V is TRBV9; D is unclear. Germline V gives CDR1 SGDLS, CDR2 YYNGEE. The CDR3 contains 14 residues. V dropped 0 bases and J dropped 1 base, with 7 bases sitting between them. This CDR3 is CASSVVGENTEAFF. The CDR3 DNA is TGTGCCAGCAGCGTAGTCGGGGAGAACACTGAAGCTTTCTTT.